This TCR beta chain is drawn from a study of T-cell reconstitution after alpha-beta-depleted transplantation in children. Losses at the gene ends were 0 bases for V and 2 bases for J; bases not matched to a gene: 6. Germline values: CDR1 DFQATT, CDR2 SNEGSKA (reference sequence). The CDR3 length is 15 residues. At least ten counts were recorded for this clonotype. Molecular barcoding with unique molecular identifiers was used for the TCRbeta library. MiXCR, applied by TCRdb to the PCR reads, yields one record per CDR3 protein. The sample contains about 540,000 distinct CDR3 sequences, roughly 18% of which appear only once.

The clonotype comes from a human donor who donated a stem cell graft to a child with acute lymphoblastic leukemia. The chain uses TRBV20-1 and TRBJ1-1; 7 nucleotides agree with TRBD1. The sample here was PBMCs from the stem cell graft donor, taken from the stem cell graft. The CDR3 DNA is TGCAGTGCTAGAGATGGAGGGACAGTCAACACTGAAGCTTTCTTT. Translated: CSARDGGTVNTEAFF.